Described below is a single TCR beta chain sequence and its context. What it binds is unknown. The data were taken from a study of identical twins. Regarding the study as a whole: The abundant beta clonotypes from cord blood had fewer insertions, and memory repertoires had none of this.

Unique molecular identifiers were present on the cDNA, which also gained a universal primer site by template switching. One entry per CDR3 protein, called by TCRdb with MiXCR from the 5' RACE reads. Here the sample spans a few hundred thousand distinct CDR3 sequences, roughly 10% being singletons. No donor was unhealthy or non-Caucasian. The CDR3 consists of 14 residues. In germline, CDR1 is SGHVS, CDR2 FQNEAQ. Trimming left V 2 bases short and J 3 bases short, with 11 bases between. V gene TRBV7-8 combines with J gene TRBJ2-7; D remains unclear. This TCR came from a woman aged 45-65 years in good health. The sample consisted of naive T cells sorted from blood. The CDR3 coding sequence is TGTGCCAGCAGCTTACGTGTAACCAGCTACGAGCAGTACTTC. This sequence encodes CASSLRVTSYEQYF.